This T cell receptor beta chain was profiled in a study of shared clonotypes between healthy human individuals. Selected positively for CCR7 and CD45RO-negative, naive CD8 cells excluded terminally differentiated effector memory CD45RA+ cells. The method was immunoSEQ multiplex PCR; TCRdb's version includes in-frame clones alone and lacks a portion of them. The sample shows fewer than 1 million clones, around 96% of them seen only once. CDR3 length equals 15 residues. CDR1 and CDR2 from the germline V gene are MNHEY and SVGAGI. J was trimmed by 5 bases and V by 4 bases; bases with no gene match: 9. This TCR was recovered from a man aged 30 to 39 in good health. Input material: naive CD8+ T cells sorted from blood. The chain links TRBV6-5 to TRBJ2-7; 9 bases are a match to TRBD1. CDR3 nucleotides: TGTGCCAGCAGTTCTCCCGGGACAGGGTACCACGAGCAGTACTTC. Translation gives CASSSPGTGYHEQYF.